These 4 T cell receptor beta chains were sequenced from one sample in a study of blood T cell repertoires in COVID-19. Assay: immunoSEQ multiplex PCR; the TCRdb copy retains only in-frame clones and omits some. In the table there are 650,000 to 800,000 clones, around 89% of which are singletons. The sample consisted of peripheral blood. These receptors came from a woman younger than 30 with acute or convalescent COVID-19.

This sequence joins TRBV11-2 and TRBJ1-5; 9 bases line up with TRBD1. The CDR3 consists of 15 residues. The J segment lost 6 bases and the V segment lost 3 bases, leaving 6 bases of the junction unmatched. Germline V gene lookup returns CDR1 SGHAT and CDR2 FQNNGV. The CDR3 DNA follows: TGTGCCAGCAGCTTTGGGACAGGGAATTTTCAGCCCCAGCATTTT. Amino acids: CASSFGTGNFQPQHF.

CDR3 nucleotide sequence: TGTGCCAGCAGTTTCCTCGACAGGGACGTGATTAAACTGTTTTTT. The encoded protein is CASSFLDRDVIKLFF. The gene calls are TRBV6-5 and TRBJ1-4; 7 bases map to TRBD1. The CDR3 extends over 15 amino acids. After removal of 4 bases from V and 11 bases from J, the junction contained 13 bases not matched to a gene. Germline CDR1 MNHEY, CDR2 SVGAGI.

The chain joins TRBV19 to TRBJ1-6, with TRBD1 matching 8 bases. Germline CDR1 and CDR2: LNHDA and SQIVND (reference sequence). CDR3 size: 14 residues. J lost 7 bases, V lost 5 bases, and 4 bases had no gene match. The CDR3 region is CASSHTGGNSPLHF. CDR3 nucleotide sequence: TGTGCCAGTAGTCACACAGGGGGAAATTCACCCCTCCACTTT.

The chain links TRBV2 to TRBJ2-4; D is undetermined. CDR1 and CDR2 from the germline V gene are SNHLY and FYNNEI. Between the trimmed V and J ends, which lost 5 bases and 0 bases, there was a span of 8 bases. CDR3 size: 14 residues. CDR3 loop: CASSPLRAKNIQYF. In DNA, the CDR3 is TGTGCCAGCAGTCCCCTAAGAGCCAAAAACATTCAGTACTTC.